The rows below give T cell receptor beta chains drawn from one sample of a study of T cells in Graves' hyperthyroidism and ophthalmopathy. One entry per CDR3 protein results from TCRdb running MiXCR on the multiplex PCR reads. Of 250,000 to 300,000 distinct CDR3 sequences in the sample, roughly 13% were seen once. The source material was blood. The receptors originated from a middle-aged woman with Graves' hyperthyroidism. Both conserved end residues are part of each CDR3. The order of the fields is clone size, V gene, J gene, D gene, CDR3 protein, CDR3 DNA. D genes are given only for firm matches. For some rows the clone size is stated as once, few or many, or as a class when expanded; others skip it.

size: many
V: TRBV3-1
J: TRBJ1-4
D: TRBD1
CDR3: CASSLETGANEKLFF
DNA: TGTGCCAGCAGCTTAGAGACAGGGGCTAATGAAAAACTGTTTTTT

size: many
V: TRBV27
J: TRBJ1-1
D: -
CDR3: CASSLGPSQNTEAFF
DNA: TGTGCCAGCAGTTTGGGACCGTCGCAGAACACTGAAGCTTTCTTT

size: -
V: TRBV6-2/TRBV6-3
J: TRBJ1-1
D: -
CDR3: CASSYSGGRWRGAFF
DNA: TGTGCCAGCAGTTACTCGGGGGGGCGATGGAGAGGAGCTTTCTTT

size: many
V: TRBV7-3
J: TRBJ2-7
D: -
CDR3: CASTKTRGRGYEQYF
DNA: TGTGCCAGCACAAAAACGCGCGGGCGAGGGTACGAGCAGTACTTC

size: many
V: TRBV2
J: TRBJ1-2
D: -
CDR3: CASRPGTYGYTF
DNA: TGTGCCAGCAGGCCGGGGACCTATGGCTACACCTTC

size: many
V: TRBV28
J: TRBJ2-3
D: -
CDR3: CASSPQGDSTDTQYF
DNA: TGTGCCAGCAGCCCCCAGGGAGACAGCACAGATACGCAGTATTTT

size: few
V: TRBV19
J: TRBJ2-1
D: TRBD2
CDR3: CASGAGLSGHEQFF
DNA: TGTGCCAGTGGGGCGGGACTAAGCGGGCACGAGCAGTTCTTC

size: -
V: TRBV28
J: TRBJ2-2
D: TRBD2
CDR3: CASSYLGLAGGPGTGELFF
DNA: TGTGCCAGCAGTTATCTCGGACTAGCGGGAGGGCCGGGCACCGGGGAGCTGTTTTTT

size: many
V: TRBV6-1
J: TRBJ2-7
D: TRBD2
CDR3: CASSYPDIAGALYEQYF
DNA: TGTGCCAGCAGTTACCCTGACATAGCGGGAGCCCTCTACGAGCAGTACTTC

size: many
V: TRBV30
J: TRBJ2-3
D: -
CDR3: CAWRRDTFTDTQYF
DNA: TGTGCCTGGAGAAGGGACACCTTCACAGATACGCAGTATTTT

size: -
V: TRBV6-1
J: TRBJ2-5
D: -
CDR3: CASSQGWGKYQETQYF
DNA: TGTGCCAGCAGTCAAGGATGGGGAAAGTACCAAGAGACCCAGTACTTC

size: many
V: TRBV13
J: TRBJ2-7
D: -
CDR3: CASQGPGYEQYF
DNA: TGTGCCAGCCAGGGGCCAGGGTACGAGCAGTACTTC

size: few
V: TRBV13
J: TRBJ2-7
D: TRBD1
CDR3: CASSFTGQGAYEQYF
DNA: TGTGCCAGCAGCTTTACGGGACAGGGGGCCTACGAGCAGTACTTC

size: many
V: TRBV4-2
J: TRBJ1-2
D: -
CDR3: CASSQVLQPNYGYTF
DNA: TGTGCCAGCAGCCAAGTTCTACAGCCTAACTATGGCTACACCTTC

size: -
V: TRBV18
J: TRBJ1-2
D: -
CDR3: CASSPGADSSYGYTF
DNA: TGTGCCAGCTCACCGGGGGCGGACTCCTCCTATGGCTACACCTTC

size: many
V: TRBV20-1
J: TRBJ2-3
D: -
CDR3: CSALPRWGPSTDTQYF
DNA: TGCAGTGCTCTCCCTAGGTGGGGCCCTAGCACAGATACGCAGTATTTT

size: -
V: TRBV6-5
J: TRBJ2-3
D: -
CDR3: CASSYSYFGRQATSTDTQYF
DNA: TGTGCCAGCAGTTACTCGTATTTCGGGCGACAGGCGACTAGCACAGATACGCAGTATTTT

size: -
V: TRBV2
J: TRBJ1-1
D: TRBD1
CDR3: CASKGDSQNTEAFF
DNA: TGTGCCAGCAAAGGGGACAGTCAGAACACTGAAGCTTTCTTT

size: many
V: TRBV7-8
J: TRBJ2-5
D: -
CDR3: CASSLAGPRETQYF
DNA: TGTGCCAGCAGCTTAGCCGGGCCCCGAGAGACCCAGTACTTC

size: many
V: TRBV12-3/TRBV12-4
J: TRBJ2-3
D: TRBD1
CDR3: CASSRAAGTGKFDTQYF
DNA: TGTGCCAGCAGTCGAGCAGCGGGGACAGGGAAATTTGATACGCAGTATTTT

size: few
V: TRBV6-1
J: TRBJ1-3
D: -
CDR3: CASSRQSGNTIYF
DNA: TGTGCCAGCAGTCGACAGTCTGGAAACACCATATATTTT

size: many
V: TRBV20-1
J: TRBJ1-1
D: TRBD1
CDR3: CSAAGTGNTEAFF
DNA: TGCAGTGCTGCGGGGACAGGGAACACTGAAGCTTTCTTT

size: many
V: TRBV6-1
J: TRBJ2-3
D: TRBD1
CDR3: CASSEATGIDTQYF
DNA: TGTGCCAGCAGTGAAGCGACAGGGATCGATACGCAGTATTTT

size: -
V: TRBV6-1
J: TRBJ2-7
D: -
CDR3: CASGRGEGYEQYF
DNA: TGTGCCAGCGGCCGGGGAGAGGGCTACGAGCAGTACTTC

size: -
V: TRBV19
J: TRBJ2-4
D: TRBD1
CDR3: CASSLWTGGIQYF
DNA: TGTGCCAGTAGTCTCTGGACAGGAGGCATTCAGTACTTC

size: many
V: TRBV29-1
J: TRBJ1-1
D: TRBD1
CDR3: CSVPPGQLNTEAFF
DNA: TGCAGCGTACCTCCGGGACAGCTGAACACTGAAGCTTTCTTT

size: -
V: TRBV24-1
J: TRBJ2-5
D: TRBD2
CDR3: CATSELAGGPQETQYF
DNA: TGTGCCACCAGTGAACTAGCGGGAGGGCCTCAAGAGACCCAGTACTTC

size: few
V: TRBV6-1
J: TRBJ1-2
D: -
CDR3: CASQQGSEGGYTF
DNA: TGTGCCAGTCAACAGGGTTCGGAAGGCGGCTACACCTTC

size: many
V: TRBV10-2
J: TRBJ2-7
D: -
CDR3: CASSETSYEQYF
DNA: TGCGCCAGCAGTGAGACGTCCTACGAGCAGTACTTC

size: many
V: TRBV19
J: TRBJ1-1
D: -
CDR3: CASTIGRNTEAFF
DNA: TGTGCCAGTACCATCGGGAGGAACACTGAAGCTTTCTTT

size: -
V: TRBV5-8
J: TRBJ1-5
D: -
CDR3: CASSSSGFSNQPQHF
DNA: TGTGCCAGCAGCTCGTCGGGGTTTAGCAATCAGCCCCAGCATTTT

size: -
V: TRBV29-1
J: TRBJ1-6
D: -
CDR3: CSVMKGLNSPLHF
DNA: TGCAGCGTGATGAAGGGTTTAAATTCACCCCTCCACTTT

size: -
V: TRBV20-1
J: TRBJ2-1
D: TRBD2
CDR3: CSARGLAGAVNEQFF
DNA: TGCAGTGCTAGGGGACTAGCGGGAGCCGTTAATGAGCAGTTCTTC